The clone carrying this TCR beta chain appeared a few times. Its cognate antigen is unknown. Individual cDNA molecules carried attached unique molecular identifiers. TCRdb processed the 5' RACE reads anew with MiXCR; each CDR3 protein has one entry. This sample has about 72,000 distinct CDR3 sequences, with approximately 8.3% found just once. The sample is drawn from a study of early T cells in non-severe SARS-CoV-2 infection. Study-wide results and limits: VDJdb-based matching was biased toward anti-spike CD8 responses and missed private and CD4 specificities.

This CDR3 has 13 residues. The V gene's germline CDR1 is LNHNV and CDR2 YYDKDF (reference sequence). V lost 1 base and J lost 3, with 7 bases in between. This sequence originates from an adult who was a healthcare worker with PCR-confirmed SARS-CoV-2 infection or an uninfected control (not recorded which). The specimen was whole blood. V gene TRBV15 combines with J gene TRBJ2-7; possible D gene TRBD1, 5 bases. CDR3 residues: CATSRGQIYEQYF. The CDR3, as DNA: TGTGCCACCAGCAGAGGACAGATCTACGAGCAGTACTTC.